What follows is one T cell receptor (beta chain) and its context. Germline CDR1 LNHDA, CDR2 SQIVND (reference sequence). This CDR3 has 14 amino acids. The trim removed 8 bases at V and 2 bases at J, leaving 2 bases unmatched. This record belongs to a study of blood T cell repertoires in COVID-19. Study-wide background: Sites across the United States, Italy and Spain contributed samples from acute and convalescent COVID-19. The cDNA or gDNA used as material had been derived from T cells, B-cell-depleted T cells, or PBMCs.

In the original processing: Reference gene primer amplification gave estimated nucleated cell counts. The method was immunoSEQ multiplex PCR; TCRdb's version includes in-frame clones alone and lacks a portion of them. The V and J calls and the clone size are those of that table, but D and trimming were determined from the DNA. Among 120,000 or so clones listed, roughly 85% were seen once. Sequences were obtained from peripheral blood. This TCR came from a human donor in a cohort sampled during active COVID-19. The chain joins TRBV19 to TRBJ2-6, with 8 bases identical to TRBD2. CDR3 residues: CASETSAGANVLTF. The CDR3 DNA reads TGTGCCAGTGAGACTAGCGCTGGGGCCAACGTCCTGACTTTC.